This T cell receptor (beta chain) was captured in a study of T cell repertoires in cytomegalovirus infection (dated by TCRdb to the late 2010s). About the study as a whole: Alongside well-studied HLA-B-restricted epitopes, the peptide stimulations were aimed at recently identified HLA-C-restricted CMV epitopes, whose presentation resists viral immunomodulation. Donor HLA type was relevant to the analysis, as public TCR beta signatures indicated carriage of CMV infection together with the matching HLA type.

Points the paper makes about the study in general: The ex vivo response was dominated by HLA-C-restricted CMV-specific TCR beta clonotypes, which also provided the single most frequent clonotype in two of eight donors. Carriers of CMV infection plus the relevant HLA type were discriminated by the cumulative frequency of public TCR beta family members in the study cohort and in an independent 352-donor cohort.

Sequencer: Illumina HiSeq 1500. TCRdb reanalyzed the raw reads on its own, using fastp at Q25 for trimming and MiXCR for clone calling, and kept in-frame beta chains. Each record represents a unique CDR3 protein, reported with the most common genes and DNA among its rows. This sample holds about 570,000 distinct CDR3 sequences; 40% were observed only once. The top ten clonotypes cover 48% of the sample. V loses 3 bases of germline sequence and J loses 10 bases, and the interval between the two ends is 15 bases. The CDR3, from cysteine to phenylalanine, totals 13 residues. Only CDR3 DNA remains: 39 bases, in frame from the first base. Sequences SNHLY (CDR1) and FYNNEI (CDR2) are obtained from the germline V gene. Concerning this clonotype itself: There is no known antigen for this receptor. Base quality data are lacking; no much larger clone is found one base away.

The treatment or condition label, as the study defines it: in vitro stimulation with specific CMV peptide epitopes to enrich CMV-specific T cells. The source of this sequence is a human donor in good health (CMV status not recorded). Some clones in this sample may be carry-over from other donors' samples. The source was cultured PBMCs, collected from culture after CMV antigen stimulation. Rearrangement joined TRBV2 to TRBJ1-1; the D gene is perhaps TRBD1, on 6 matching bases. The CDR3 region reads CASSDGQMASAFF. Here is the DNA: TGTGCCAGCAGTGACGGACAGATGGCTTCAGCTTTCTTT.